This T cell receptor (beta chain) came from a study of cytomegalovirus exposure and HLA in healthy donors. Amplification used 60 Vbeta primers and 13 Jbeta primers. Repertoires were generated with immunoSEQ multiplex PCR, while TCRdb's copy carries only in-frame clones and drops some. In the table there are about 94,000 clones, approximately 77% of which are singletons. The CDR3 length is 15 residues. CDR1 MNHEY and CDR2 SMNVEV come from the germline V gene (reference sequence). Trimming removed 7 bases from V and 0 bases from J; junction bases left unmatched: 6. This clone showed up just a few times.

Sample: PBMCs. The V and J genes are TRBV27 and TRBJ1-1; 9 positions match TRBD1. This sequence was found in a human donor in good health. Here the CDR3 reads CASKPDRGMNTEAFF. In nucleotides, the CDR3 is TGTGCCAGCAAACCTGACAGGGGGATGAACACTGAAGCTTTCTTT.